The entry below describes one T cell receptor beta chain. Its antigen has not been determined. Per-base quality was not reported, and no clone a single base away is much larger than it. The sample comes from a study of technical replicates of blood from a few donors (dated by TCRdb to 2016 to 2017). Library creation used the immunoSEQ multiplex PCR assay. TCRdb limited this immuneACCESS table to in-frame rearrangements with V and J called. A share of clones is missing; checked studies link under half to unresolved V genes, and the rest is unexplained. The sample table lists some 76,000 clones, roughly 98% of them with a count of one. Over 0.2% of the sample is held by the ten biggest clonotypes. Taken from the germline V gene, the CDR1 and CDR2 loops are MDHEN and SYDVKM. The CDR3 runs 15 amino acids, cysteine and phenylalanine included. Of all the DNA, just the CDR3 is kept, 45 bases in frame from base 1. The junction carries 15 bases between V and J, which are trimmed by 4 bases and 3 bases respectively.

The sample taken for sequencing was T cells isolated from PBMCs. The TCR originated in a human donor in good health. The rearrangement combines TRBV28 with TRBJ1-1; a tentative D call is TRBD1 (5 bases match). CDR3 reads: CASSSPGGIYTEAFF. The DNA is TGTGCCAGCAGTTCCCCCGGGGGGATATACACTGAAGCTTTCTTT.